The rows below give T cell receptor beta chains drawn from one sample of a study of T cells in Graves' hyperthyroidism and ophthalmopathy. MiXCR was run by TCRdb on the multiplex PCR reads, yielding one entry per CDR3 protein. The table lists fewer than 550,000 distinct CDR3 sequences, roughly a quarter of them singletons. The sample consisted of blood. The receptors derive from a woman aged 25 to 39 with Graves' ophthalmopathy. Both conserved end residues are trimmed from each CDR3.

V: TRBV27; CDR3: ASSLVQNTEAF
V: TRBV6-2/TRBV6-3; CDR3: ASTSGQGAYEQY
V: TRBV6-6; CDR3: ASSRGSQGSVWRRNQPQH
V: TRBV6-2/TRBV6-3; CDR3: ASSWTVGQGTEAF
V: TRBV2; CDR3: ASSGVGTETIGYT
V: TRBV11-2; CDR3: ASSDRLNTGELF
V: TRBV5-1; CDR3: ASSPTGLKETQY
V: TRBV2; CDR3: ASSITPVHGELF
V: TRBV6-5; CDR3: ASSYWAWDSSYEQY
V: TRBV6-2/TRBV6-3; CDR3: AISVPETQY
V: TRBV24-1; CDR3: ATSDLRQNTGELF
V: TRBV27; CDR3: ASSLWAKGAEAF
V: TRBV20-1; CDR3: SATDGGNTEAF
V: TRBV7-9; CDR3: AITQASGGAQTQY
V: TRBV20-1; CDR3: SAREETGYSYEQY
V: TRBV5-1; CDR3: ASSFDRFYEQY
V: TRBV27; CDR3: ASSSLQGPEAF
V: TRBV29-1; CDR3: SVDQPGGEGYT
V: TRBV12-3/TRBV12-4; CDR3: ASKGNLNTEAF
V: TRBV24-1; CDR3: ATSDPRTGAETQY
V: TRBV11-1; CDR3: ASSLVFRDRGLSSYEQY
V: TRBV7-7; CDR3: ASSLTRGREETQY
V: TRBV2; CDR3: ASGRLSETQY
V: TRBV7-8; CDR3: ASSLANTGNTEAF
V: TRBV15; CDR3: ATSRVAGTEAF
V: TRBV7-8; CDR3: ASSFRRGRVSSHEQY
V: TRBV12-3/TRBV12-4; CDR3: ASMGSEAGELF
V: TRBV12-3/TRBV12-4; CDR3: ASCRAGGSYEQY
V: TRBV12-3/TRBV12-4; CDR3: ASSLGGAGLEETQY
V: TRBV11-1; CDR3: ASSLGDLRGTQTYEQY
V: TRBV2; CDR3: ASRRRTSGVEQF
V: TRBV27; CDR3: ASSFFGGGTEAF
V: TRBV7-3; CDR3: ASSLHRNTGELF
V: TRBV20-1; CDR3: SARGTSGSYEQY
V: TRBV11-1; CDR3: ASSLLSQGGYSNQPQH
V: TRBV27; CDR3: ASGHPRPGTGDYGYT
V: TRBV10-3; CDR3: AITSGQSSGNTIY
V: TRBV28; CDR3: ASSLYRLYEQY
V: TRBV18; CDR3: ASSPDESRNQPQH
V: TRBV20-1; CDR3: SAEGGESETQY
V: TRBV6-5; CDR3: ASSSQTGWYEQY
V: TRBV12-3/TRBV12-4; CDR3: ASSPPRSSNQPQH
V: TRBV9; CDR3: ASSVADSGNTIY
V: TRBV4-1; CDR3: ASSQDFANTEAF
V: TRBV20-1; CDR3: SARRLAGSSYNEQF
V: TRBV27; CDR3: ASSLVQDDTGELF
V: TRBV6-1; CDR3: ASSDLPWTEAF
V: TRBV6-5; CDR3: ASSSGGMVLNYGYT
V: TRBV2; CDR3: ASSDHRSLNTEAF
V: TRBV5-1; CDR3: ASSLANSGNNEQY
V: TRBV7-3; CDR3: ASSLKGGKYEQY
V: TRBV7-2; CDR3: ASTRAGFETPLH
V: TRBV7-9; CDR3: ASSPDIFPGANVLT
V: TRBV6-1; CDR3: ASSESEGVGYGYT
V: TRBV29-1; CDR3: SVDRRVSNTDAF